The T cell receptor (beta chain) described here comes from a study of early T cells in non-severe SARS-CoV-2 infection. CDR3 size: 14 residues. Germline assignment: CDR1 DFQATT and CDR2 SNEGSKA (reference sequence). Trimming stripped 6 bases from V and 7 bases from J, with 19 bases between. A single record per CDR3 protein comes from TCRdb applying MiXCR to the 5' RACE reads. This table holds about 56,000 distinct CDR3 sequences, approximately 15% found once. This clonotype has a handful of counts. The sequenced sample was whole blood, obtained at baseline. This clonotype originated in an adult who was a healthcare worker with PCR-confirmed SARS-CoV-2 infection or an uninfected control (not recorded which). The chain carries TRBV20-1 and TRBJ2-1; a possible D gene is TRBD2 (5 bases). CDR3 nucleotides: TGCAGTGCCCCCACGGAGACTACGGGGAATGAGCAGTTCTTC. Encoded protein: CSAPTETTGNEQFF.